This TCR beta chain was sequenced for a study of T cell changes during pregnancy in multiple sclerosis. From germline, CDR1 is MNHEY and CDR2 SMNVEV (reference sequence). Trimming removed 2 bases from V and 4 bases from J; junction bases left unmatched: 4. The CDR3 has 15 amino acids. Clones were read by immunoSEQ multiplex PCR, and TCRdb kept only the in-frame ones, dropping some. The sample has some 75,000 clones, over 90% seen once. The sample here was peripheral blood, taken in the second trimester of pregnancy. This clonotype was sampled from a female donor with multiple sclerosis, enrolled in a pregnancy study. V and J are TRBV27 and TRBJ2-7; TRBD1 matches 11 bases. CDR3: CASSLIGQGAYEQYF. CDR3 bases: TGTGCCAGCAGTTTAATAGGACAGGGGGCTTACGAGCAGTACTTC.